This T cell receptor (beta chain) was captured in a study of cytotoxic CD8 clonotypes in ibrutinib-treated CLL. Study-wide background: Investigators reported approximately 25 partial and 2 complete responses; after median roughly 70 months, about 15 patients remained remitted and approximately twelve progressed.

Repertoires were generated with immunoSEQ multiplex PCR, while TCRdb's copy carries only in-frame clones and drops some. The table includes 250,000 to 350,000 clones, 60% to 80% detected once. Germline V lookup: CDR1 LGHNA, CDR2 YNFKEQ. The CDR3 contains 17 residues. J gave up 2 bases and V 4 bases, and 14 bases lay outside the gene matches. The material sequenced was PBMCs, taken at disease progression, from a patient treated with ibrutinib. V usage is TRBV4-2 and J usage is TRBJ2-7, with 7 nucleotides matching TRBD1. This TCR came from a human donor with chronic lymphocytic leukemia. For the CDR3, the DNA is TGTGCCAGCAGCCTGGCTCCCGACAGGGCCCACCCCTACGAGCAGTACTTC. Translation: CASSLAPDRAHPYEQYF.